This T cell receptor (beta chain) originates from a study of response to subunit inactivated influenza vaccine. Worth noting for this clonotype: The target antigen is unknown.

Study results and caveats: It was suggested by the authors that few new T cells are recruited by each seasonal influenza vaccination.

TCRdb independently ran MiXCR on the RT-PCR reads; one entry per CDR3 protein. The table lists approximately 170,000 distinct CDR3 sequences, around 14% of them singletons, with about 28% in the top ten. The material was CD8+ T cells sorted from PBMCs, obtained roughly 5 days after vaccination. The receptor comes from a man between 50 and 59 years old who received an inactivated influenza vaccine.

CDR3 loop: CAISGLSGGNTIYF. In DNA form, the CDR3 reads TGTGCCATCAGCGGACTCTCCGGAGGAAACACCATATATTTT. The rearrangement joins TRBV10-3 to TRBJ1-3; D ambiguous. CDR1 and CDR2 from the germline V gene are ENHRY and SYGVKD. The CDR3 spans 14 residues. V lost 6 bases, J lost 4 bases, and 13 bases lay in between.